This T cell receptor beta chain was sequenced for a study of shared clonotypes between healthy human individuals. Profiling relied on immunoSEQ multiplex PCR, and the TCRdb table lists in-frame clones only, not all of them. In the table there are roughly 2 million clones, almost 96% of which are singletons. The V gene lost 6 bases and the J gene lost 2 bases, with 4 bases spanning the gap. The CDR3 is made up of 11 amino acids. CDR1 is MNHNY and CDR2 is SVGAGI in the germline V gene (reference sequence). This TCR was recovered from a man aged 18 to 30 in good health. This sequence joins TRBV6-6 and TRBJ1-2; unclear D gene. The sequencing input was naive CD4+ T cells sorted from blood. This sample's subset: CD45RA+ positively selected. CDR3 sequence reads: CASRYNYGYTF. In DNA, the CDR3 is TGTGCCAGCAGGTACAACTATGGCTACACCTTC.